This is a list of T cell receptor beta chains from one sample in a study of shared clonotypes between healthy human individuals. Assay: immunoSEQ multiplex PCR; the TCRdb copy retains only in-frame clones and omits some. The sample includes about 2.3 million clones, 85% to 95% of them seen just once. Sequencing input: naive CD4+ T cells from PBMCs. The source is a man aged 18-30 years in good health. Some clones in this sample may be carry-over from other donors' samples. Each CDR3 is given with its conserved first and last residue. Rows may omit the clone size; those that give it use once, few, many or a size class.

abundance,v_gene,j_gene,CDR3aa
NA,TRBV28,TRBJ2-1,CASRPGLTYNEQFF
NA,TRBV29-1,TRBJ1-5,CSVGSVNSNQPQHF
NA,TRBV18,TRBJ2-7,CASSPTSQLNYEQYF
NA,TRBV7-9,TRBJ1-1,CASSRESLNTEAFF
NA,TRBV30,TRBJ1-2,CAWSRVTGYGYTF
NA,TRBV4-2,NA,CASSQAGGDNYEQYF
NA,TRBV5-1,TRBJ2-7,CASTRPGLAGGEQYF
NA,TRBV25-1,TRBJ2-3,CASSEGSVKADTQYF
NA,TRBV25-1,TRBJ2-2,CASSEFRTSGPFIGELFF
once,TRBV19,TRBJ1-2,CASSWGNYGYTF
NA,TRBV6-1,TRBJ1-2,CASSDLVRLLYGYTF
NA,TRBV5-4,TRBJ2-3,CASSLTSTDTQYF
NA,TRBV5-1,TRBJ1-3,CASSFLGDPGNTIYF
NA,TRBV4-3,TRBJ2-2,CASSPGQGPSNTGELFF
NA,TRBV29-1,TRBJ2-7,CSVESMWTGGREQYF